This TCR beta chain was retrieved from a study of blood T cell repertoires in COVID-19. On the study more broadly: In each case, the material was cDNA or gDNA derived from T cells, B-cell-depleted T cells, or PBMCs.

The table came from immunoSEQ multiplex PCR; TCRdb's copy has only in-frame clones and leaves some out. Of roughly 130,000 clones in the sample, roughly 85% were seen once. V dropped 1 base and J dropped 13 bases, with 8 bases sitting between them. Looked up from germline, CDR1 is SGHVS and CDR2 is FQNEAQ. CDR3 length: 12 residues. The source is a man aged 35-49 years with acute or convalescent COVID-19. V and J are TRBV7-8 and TRBJ1-6; maybe TRBD1 (6 bases). The sequenced material came from peripheral blood. The CDR3 loop is CASSLGGHPLHF. DNA for the CDR3: TGTGCCAGCAGCTTAGGGGGGCATCCCCTCCACTTT.